The sequence of this T cell receptor beta chain was determined in a study of cytotoxic CD8 clonotypes in ibrutinib-treated CLL. Study details: Patients gave response samples after a median roughly 11 months of treatment, range 6 to 36. Sequencing produced an average of about 260,000 productive templates and 85,000 to 100,000 productive rearrangements per sample.

Germline V gene sequence: CDR1 LGHNA, CDR2 YSLEER. The CDR3 contains 15 residues. The trim removed 0 bases at V and 7 bases at J, leaving 5 bases unmatched. The repertoire was sequenced with immunoSEQ multiplex PCR; TCRdb's copy has only in-frame clones and lacks some. The sample includes approximately 140,000 clones, more than 85% of them seen just once. J is TRBJ2-2 and V is TRBV4-3, with TRBD2 matching 7 bases. The sequence was collected from a human donor with chronic lymphocytic leukemia. The specimen was PBMCs, collected after 12 months of ibrutinib treatment. CDR3 sequence: CASSQDLASGGELFF. As DNA, the CDR3 is TGCGCCAGCAGCCAAGATCTGGCTAGCGGCGGGGAGCTGTTTTTT.